This is a list of T cell receptor beta chains from one sample in a study of T-cell memory formation after mild COVID-19. TCRdb passed the 5' RACE reads through MiXCR, listing each CDR3 protein once. The sample lists approximately 260,000 distinct CDR3 sequences; around 16% were seen once. The source material was PBMCs or a T cell subset sorted from them (not recorded which). All receptors come from a man between 18 and 35 years old who had mild COVID-19 (a few samples of this study predate the infection). Cell type and time point are not known. Each CDR3 is given with its conserved first and last residue. Each record gives: D gene, V gene, J gene, clone size, CDR3 DNA, CDR3 protein. A D gene is named only where the DNA matches it firmly. Clone size is stated in some rows and not others, as once, few, many or a class when expanded.

>TRBD1|TRBV20-1|TRBJ2-1|NA
TGCAGTGCTAGAGGGGACAGGGTTTACAATGAGCAGTTCTTC
CSARGDRVYNEQFF
>TRBD2|TRBV7-3|TRBJ2-5|NA
TGTGCCAGCAGCTCCGGGGGGAGCCAAGAGACCCAGTACTTC
CASSSGGSQETQYF
>NA|TRBV27|TRBJ2-7|NA
TGTGCCAGCAGTTTGAGAGTTACCTACGAGCAGTACTTC
CASSLRVTYEQYF
>NA|TRBV4-1|TRBJ2-6|NA
TGCGCCAGCAGCCTCCTCCTGGGGGGGGCCAACGTCCTGACTTTC
CASSLLLGGANVLTF
>TRBD2|TRBV7-9|TRBJ2-5|NA
TGTGCCAGCAGCGCCACTAGCGGTGAAGAGACCCAGTACTTC
CASSATSGEETQYF
>NA|TRBV4-3|TRBJ2-3|NA
TGCGCCAGCAGCCGCGGAGGGCTCACAGATACGCAGTATTTT
CASSRGGLTDTQYF
>TRBD1|TRBV4-3|TRBJ1-6|NA
TGCGCCAGCAGCCAAGATCAAAGTCTGAGGGACAGGGGCTATAATTCACCCCTCCACTTT
CASSQDQSLRDRGYNSPLHF
>NA|TRBV4-2|TRBJ2-2|NA
TGTGCCAGCAGCCAAGCAGAACTTAACACCGGGGAGCTGTTTTTT
CASSQAELNTGELFF
>NA|TRBV6-6|TRBJ2-1|few
TGTGCCAGCAGTTTTGGACTACCCTCCTACAATGAGCAGTTCTTC
CASSFGLPSYNEQFF
>NA|TRBV14|TRBJ1-1|few
TGTGCCAGCAGCCATAACCGGCTGATCCGGAGCACTGAAGCTTTCTTT
CASSHNRLIRSTEAFF
>NA|TRBV6-5|TRBJ1-1|few
TGTGCCAGCAGCGGAGAGTGGGCTACCTATGAAGCTTTCTTT
CASSGEWATYEAFF
>NA|TRBV7-6|TRBJ2-5|NA
TGTGCCAGCAGCGCCCCGGGACGGCGAGAGACCCAGTACTTC
CASSAPGRRETQYF
>NA|TRBV7-8|TRBJ2-3|few
TGTGCCAGCAGCTTAGCTGCCGGGGACACAGATACGCAGTATTTT
CASSLAAGDTDTQYF
>TRBD1|TRBV28|TRBJ1-1|NA
TGTGCCAGCAAAACTTACAGGGGAGAAACTGAAGCTTTCTTT
CASKTYRGETEAFF
>NA|TRBV6-5|TRBJ1-2|few
TGTGCCAGCAGTCGCCCCGCAGGCATGTTCTATGGCTACACCTTC
CASSRPAGMFYGYTF
>NA|TRBV6-5|TRBJ2-5|few
TGTGCCAGCACTCCCGGGACGGTACAAGAGACCCAGTACTTC
CASTPGTVQETQYF
>NA|TRBV3-1|TRBJ2-2|few
TGTGCCAGCAGCCAAGCCCGGTCAACCCGCACCGGGGAGCTGTTTTTT
CASSQARSTRTGELFF
>NA|TRBV12-3/TRBV12-4|TRBJ2-5|many
TGTGCCAGCAGCTGGATCGTCGGGGAGACCCAGTACTTC
CASSWIVGETQYF
>NA|TRBV9|TRBJ2-1|NA
TGTGCCAGCAGCAAACAAAGCTCCTACAATGAGCAGTTCTTC
CASSKQSSYNEQFF
>NA|TRBV6-2/TRBV6-3|TRBJ1-1|NA
TGTGCCACGAGGTTTGTTGGCACTGAAGCTTTCTTT
CATRFVGTEAFF
>NA|TRBV2|TRBJ2-3|NA
TGTGCCAGCAGTGAACAAACAGATACGCAGTATTTT
CASSEQTDTQYF
>NA|TRBV18|TRBJ2-3|few
TGTGCCAGCTCACCATATTCGGGGACTGGCACAGATACGCAGTATTTT
CASSPYSGTGTDTQYF
>TRBD1|TRBV3-1|TRBJ2-5|NA
TGTGCCAGCAGCACACCGCAGGGGGTTCGAGAGACCCAGTACTTC
CASSTPQGVRETQYF
>NA|TRBV6-5|TRBJ1-2|NA
TGTGCCAGCAGTTCCCGACAGAGGAACTATGGCTACACCTTC
CASSSRQRNYGYTF
>NA|TRBV15|TRBJ2-5|NA
TGTGCCACCAGCATGGGGCAGGGAGCGGAGACCCAGTACTTC
CATSMGQGAETQYF
>NA|TRBV2|TRBJ1-1|NA
TGTGCTCTCTGGGGGGTTCAGAACACTGAAGCTTTCTTT
CALWGVQNTEAFF
>NA|TRBV6-5|TRBJ2-1|few
TGTGCCAGCAGAGTAGGGACACAGAACAATGAGCAGTTCTTC
CASRVGTQNNEQFF
>TRBD2|TRBV20-1|TRBJ2-3|NA
TGCAGTGGGGTAGCGGGGGGGGGCACAGATACGCAGTATTTT
CSGVAGGGTDTQYF
>NA|TRBV27|TRBJ1-1|NA
TGTGCCAGCAGCCCCTCCCGCCGGGACAAGAACACTGAAGCTTTCTTT
CASSPSRRDKNTEAFF
>TRBD1|TRBV9|TRBJ1-1|NA
TGTGCCAGCAGCCCACCTAGGGGGACAGCCCCAAGCACTGAAGCTTTCTTT
CASSPPRGTAPSTEAFF
>NA|TRBV27|TRBJ2-7|NA
TGTGCCAGCAGTTTTCGGCCCGGGACCGGATTAAGGTCCTACGAGCAGTACTTC
CASSFRPGTGLRSYEQYF
>TRBD1|TRBV7-9|TRBJ1-2|few
TGTGCCAGCAGCCTTTTGAGATACCGGGACAGGGGCACCGGGGAGTATGGCTACACCTTC
CASSLLRYRDRGTGEYGYTF
>TRBD1|TRBV20-1|TRBJ1-1|few
TGCAGTGCTAGGAACAGGGGATTTGGCACTGAAGCTTTCTTT
CSARNRGFGTEAFF
>NA|TRBV6-5|TRBJ2-5|many
TGTGCCAGCAGTTCAATCGGGGAGACCCAGTACTTC
CASSSIGETQYF
>NA|TRBV7-2|TRBJ1-5|few
TGTGCCAGCAGCTTCGTGGGGATTCGGGAGCCCCAGCATTTT
CASSFVGIREPQHF
>NA|TRBV4-3|TRBJ1-1|few
TGCGCCAGCAGCAAAGGGGGGGGCACGAACACTGAAGCTTTCTTT
CASSKGGGTNTEAFF
>NA|TRBV30|TRBJ1-4|NA
TGTGCCTGGAGTGTACTCTCCGCAACTAATGAAAAACTGTTTTTT
CAWSVLSATNEKLFF
>NA|TRBV12-3/TRBV12-4|TRBJ1-2|few
TGTGCCAGCAGTCGCCCGGGAGGCCGGGGCTATGGCTACACCTTC
CASSRPGGRGYGYTF
>TRBD1|TRBV4-1|TRBJ2-1|few
TGCGCCAGCAGCCACCCGGGACAGGCTGAGCAGTTCTTC
CASSHPGQAEQFF
>NA|TRBV28|TRBJ2-7|many
TGTGCCGCTTGGAGGGACGGCTCCTACGAGCAGTACTTC
CAAWRDGSYEQYF
>NA|TRBV7-9|TRBJ2-5|few
TGTGCCAGCAGCCGGACTCAAGAGACCCAGTACTTC
CASSRTQETQYF
>NA|TRBV24-1|TRBJ2-3|few
TGTGCCACCAGTGATCCGTGGGGCTCCACAGATACGCAGTATTTT
CATSDPWGSTDTQYF
>NA|TRBV7-2|TRBJ1-5|few
TGTGCCAGCAGCTTAGTAGCGCCCGGGAATCAGCCCCAGCATTTT
CASSLVAPGNQPQHF
>TRBD1|TRBV12-3/TRBV12-4|TRBJ1-1|NA
TGTGCCAGCAGCCTCCGGGACAGGGAATTAAGCCCGGGAAGAAACACTGAAGCTTTCTTT
CASSLRDRELSPGRNTEAFF